One TCR beta chain is described in this entry. This clonotype was seen only a few times. Its antigen target is currently unknown. Per-base quality was not reported, and no clone a single base away is much larger than it. The data are from a study of T cells after yellow fever vaccination (dated by TCRdb to between 2017 and 2020). Study-level background: Libraries from fractions with low cell numbers were prepared with the SMART-Seq v4 Ultra Low Input RNA kit. Bulk TCR alpha and beta repertoires were sequenced longitudinally to track T-cell clones before and after primary and booster YFV17D yellow fever vaccination. Blood was collected at multiple timepoints before and after primary and secondary immunization, and bulk PBMC replicates and cell subsets were isolated. Two healthy male donors, one aged 18 to 29 and one aged 30 to 39 years, made up the cohort. The paper as a whole reports these results and caveats: The secondary T-cell response was found to be weaker but faster than the primary response, with a peak reached on day 5 rather than on day 15. Because abundant contaminating clonotypes from the bulk population could be contained in FACS-sorted repertoires, computational filtering was required. The study included only a couple of donors, which limits how far the findings can be generalized. Most clones expanded after primary vaccination (approximately 97% of CD4 and over 80% of CD8) were re-detected after the booster, suggesting that broad memory maintenance occurred. A small share of clonotypes occurred in both CD4 and CD8 compartments, likely arising from convergent recombination.

TCRdb records Illumina NovaSeq 6000 as the sequencer. TCR cDNA was made using 5'RACE template switching, a step that added a universal primer site and unique molecular identifiers. Priming for cDNA synthesis came from both the TCR alpha and TCR beta constant segments. Library amplification used two PCR steps, and the second PCR step added sample barcodes and sequencing adapters. Sequencing of the libraries was done on either Illumina HiSeq 2500 (2x100 bp) or NovaSeq (2x150 bp). Turning to the authors' computational methods: MIGEC was used to demultiplex reads and collapse the reads into UMI consensus sequences, and MiXCR was used for V(D)J alignment. Vaccine-responding clonotypes were identified with edgeR using replicate PBMC samples, with FDR below 0.01 and a log2 fold change above 5 up to day 15 being required. Bulk clonotypes were assigned CD4 or CD8 identity according to which sequenced CD4 or CD8 repertoire held them at higher abundance. TCRdb handled the public reads itself, with Q25 trimming in fastp and clone calling in MiXCR, and kept productive beta chains. A single entry per CDR3 protein holds the most common genes and DNA from its merged rows. TCRdb assigned the V and J calls; the authors' analysis was not used. The sample table holds about 130,000 distinct CDR3 sequences, of which 8.9% were seen once. The biggest ten clones account for almost 40% of the sample.

The CDR3 has 13 amino acids, counting the end cysteine and phenylalanine. The CDR3 DNA has 39 bases and is translated from base 1. The germline V and J ends show losses of 7 bases and 1 base respectively, and no gene match explains 2 bases of the junction. The germline V gene yields SGHTA for CDR1 and FQGNSA for CDR2. The treatment or condition label of this sample denotes: live attenuated yellow fever vaccine strain. PBMCs were isolated from peripheral blood using a standard Ficoll-Paque protocol. CD4 and CD8 T-cell fractions were isolated with Dynabeads CD4 and CD8 positive selection kits. RNA was extracted with TriZol from bulk PBMCs, CD4 and CD8 fractions, and dextramer-positive and dextramer-negative fractions.

This sequence originates from a man aged 18-30 years who received the YFV17D yellow fever vaccine. This chain is built from TRBV7-2 and TRBJ2-3, with 7 junctional bases fitting TRBD1. Sequencing was performed on CD8+ T cells sorted from PBMCs, taken on the day of the yellow fever booster vaccination. The DNA reads TGTGCCAGCACCGGACAGGGCACAGATACGCAGTATTTT. It encodes CASTGQGTDTQYF.